Below are 3 T cell receptor beta chains sequenced from a single sample in a study of T cell changes during pregnancy in multiple sclerosis. The assay was immunoSEQ multiplex PCR, and TCRdb's table has in-frame clones only and misses some. The data show approximately 80,000 clones, roughly 95% seen once. The source material was peripheral blood, sampled in the second trimester of pregnancy. The receptors stem from a female donor in good health, enrolled as a control in a pregnancy study.

The V call is TRBV30, the J call TRBJ1-4; 11 bases fit TRBD1. CDR1 is GTSNPN, CDR2 SVGIG, per germline (reference sequence). V lost 4 bases, J lost 8 bases, and 12 bases stayed unmatched. This CDR3 comprises 16 residues. The CDR3 DNA sequence: TGTGCCTGGACCCAATCCACCGGGACAGGGGGGGAAAAACTGTTTTTT. Residues: CAWTQSTGTGGEKLFF.

This clone occurred a few times. The chain is built from TRBV11-2 and TRBJ2-2; D possibly corresponds to TRBD2 (7 bases). Trimming removed 5 bases from V and 4 bases from J, with 17 bases in between. The germline gives CDR1 SGHAT, CDR2 FQNNGV. This CDR3 spans 16 amino acids. The CDR3: CASSPLGRGGTGELFF. In DNA form, the CDR3 reads TGTGCCAGCAGCCCGTTGGGGAGGGGGGGCACCGGGGAGCTGTTTTTT. The full variable domain, its missing parts supplied by reference TRBV11-2 and TRBJ2-2, is EAGVAQSPRYKIIEKRQSVAFWCNPISGHATLYWYQQILGQGPKLLIQFQNNGVVDDSQLPKDRFSAERLKGVDSTLKIQPAKLEDSAVYLCASSPLGRGGTGELFFGEGSRLTVL.

The CDR3 loop is CASSLAEGAYGYTF. CDR3 nucleotide sequence: TGTGCCAGCAGCTTAGCGGAGGGCGCCTATGGCTACACCTTC. This chain joins TRBV7-2 and TRBJ1-2; D unclear. The germline CDR1 and CDR2 sequences are SGHTA and FQGNSA. The CDR3 totals 14 residues. The V and J ends lost 0 bases and 4 bases respectively, with 9 bases between them.